These T cell receptor beta chains were read from a single sample in a study of blood T cell repertoires in COVID-19. Only in-frame clones appear in the TCRdb table, and some are missing; sequencing was by immunoSEQ multiplex PCR. There are over 90,000 clones in the sample; 85% to 90% occur only once, and 2.5% to 3.5% lies in the top ten. Material for sequencing was peripheral blood. The source is a man in his fifties or sixties with active or convalescent COVID-19. Both conserved end residues are part of each CDR3. D genes are given only for firm matches. Not all rows give a size; the values are once, few, many and, for expanded clones, a class.

CDR3 protein,CDR3 DNA,clone size,V gene,D gene,J gene
CASSPPGYLNYGYTF,TGTGCCAGCAGTCCCCCGGGGTACCTTAACTATGGCTACACCTTC,NA,TRBV28,NA,TRBJ1-2
CASSWATENQPQHF,TGTGCCAGCAGCTGGGCGACAGAGAATCAGCCCCAGCATTTT,NA,TRBV5-5,NA,TRBJ1-5
CASRSLDRNTGELFF,TGTGCCAGTAGATCTTTAGACAGGAACACCGGGGAGCTGTTTTTT,NA,TRBV19,NA,TRBJ2-2
CASSSGTSGGTYTDTQYF,TGTGCCAGCAGCTCCGGGACTAGCGGGGGGACCTACACAGATACGCAGTATTTT,NA,TRBV9,TRBD2,TRBJ2-3
CASSLYRNLNYGYTF,TGTGCCAGCAGCTTGTACCGAAACTTGAACTATGGCTACACCTTC,NA,TRBV5-6,NA,TRBJ1-2
CASSTPGNTEAFF,TGTGCCAGTAGTACCCCAGGGAACACTGAAGCTTTCTTT,NA,TRBV19,NA,TRBJ1-1
CASISGAADTQYF,TGTGCCTCAATTAGCGGGGCGGCAGATACGCAGTATTTT,once,TRBV10-3,TRBD2,TRBJ2-3
CASSQEGQSTEAFF,TGCGCCAGCAGCCAAGAGGGGCAGAGCACTGAAGCTTTCTTT,few,TRBV4-1,NA,TRBJ1-1
CASSLARGDPMNEQFF,TGTGCCAGCAGCTTAGCTCGGGGGGACCCTATGAATGAGCAGTTCTTC,NA,TRBV7-9,TRBD2,TRBJ2-1
CATSGGAGNEQFF,TGTGCCACGAGCGGGGGGGCCGGGAATGAGCAGTTCTTC,NA,TRBV12-3/TRBV12-4,TRBD2,TRBJ2-1
CASSLGEIEAFF,TGTGCCAGCAGTTTAGGGGAGATAGAAGCTTTCTTT,NA,TRBV12-3/TRBV12-4,NA,TRBJ1-1
CASSPTGPSNQPQHF,TGTGCCAGCAGCCCGACAGGGCCCAGCAATCAGCCCCAGCATTTT,once,TRBV27,TRBD1,TRBJ1-5
CAISASRPGGISGNTIYF,TGTGCCATCAGTGCCTCAAGGCCGGGAGGAATCTCTGGAAACACCATATATTTT,NA,TRBV10-3,NA,TRBJ1-3
CASSPQGRGLNQPQHF,TGTGCCAGCAGCCCCCAGGGAAGGGGCCTTAATCAGCCCCAGCATTTT,NA,TRBV7-2,NA,TRBJ1-5
CASSPDEGRSTEAFF,TGTGCCAGCAGTCCCGATGAGGGGAGGAGCACTGAAGCTTTCTTT,NA,TRBV28,NA,TRBJ1-1
CASSQALAGTGEQFF,TGTGCCAGCAGCCAAGCCCTAGCGGGGACTGGGGAGCAGTTCTTC,NA,TRBV14,TRBD2,TRBJ2-1
CASSELGGRDTQYF,TGTGCCAGCAGTGAATTGGGGGGGAGAGATACGCAGTATTTT,NA,TRBV25-1,TRBD2,TRBJ2-3
CASSGGQGFDTEAFF,TGTGCCAGCAGTGGGGGACAGGGGTTCGACACTGAAGCTTTCTTT,NA,TRBV2,TRBD1,TRBJ1-1
CATSRRLSGANVLTF,TGTGCCACCAGTCGCAGGCTGTCTGGGGCCAACGTCCTGACTTTC,once,TRBV19,NA,TRBJ2-6
CAITNPTGGVDEQFF,TGTGCCATCACTAATCCGACAGGGGGAGTAGATGAGCAGTTCTTC,NA,TRBV10-3,TRBD1,TRBJ2-1
CASSLLADTQYF,TGCGCCAGCAGCTTACTAGCTGATACGCAGTATTTT,NA,TRBV5-1,NA,TRBJ2-3